This T cell receptor beta chain was sequenced during a study of blood T cell repertoires in COVID-19. Across the whole study: Researchers got acute and convalescent COVID-19 samples from the United States, Italy and Spain. T cells, B-cell-depleted T cells, or PBMCs supplied cDNA or gDNA.

Authors' processing steps: By means of reference gene primer amplification, nucleated cell counts were estimated. The table came from immunoSEQ multiplex PCR; TCRdb's copy has only in-frame clones and leaves some out. The DNA gave D and trimming, while V, J and clone size come from that table. The sample comprises around 150,000 clones, 76% of which are singletons, and approximately 4.5% rests with the top ten. The CDR3 has 17 amino acids. V gave up 2 bases and J gave up 0 bases, with 14 bases separating them. CDR1 and CDR2 (germline): SGDLS, YYNGEE. The origin of this receptor is an elderly woman with active or convalescent COVID-19. The sequenced material came from peripheral blood. This chain links TRBV9 with TRBJ2-2; D possibly corresponds to TRBD2 (6 bases). DNA for the CDR3: TGTGCCAGCAGCGTGCGGGGTACGGGAGCGAACACCGGGGAGCTGTTTTTT. Its protein product is CASSVRGTGANTGELFF. The full variable domain, rest sourced from reference TRBV9 and TRBJ2-2, is DSGVTQTPKHLITATGQRVTLRCSPRSGDLSVYWYQQSLDQGLQFLIQYYNGEERAKGNILERFSAQQFPDLHSELNLSSLELGDSALYFCASSVRGTGANTGELFFGEGSRLTVL.